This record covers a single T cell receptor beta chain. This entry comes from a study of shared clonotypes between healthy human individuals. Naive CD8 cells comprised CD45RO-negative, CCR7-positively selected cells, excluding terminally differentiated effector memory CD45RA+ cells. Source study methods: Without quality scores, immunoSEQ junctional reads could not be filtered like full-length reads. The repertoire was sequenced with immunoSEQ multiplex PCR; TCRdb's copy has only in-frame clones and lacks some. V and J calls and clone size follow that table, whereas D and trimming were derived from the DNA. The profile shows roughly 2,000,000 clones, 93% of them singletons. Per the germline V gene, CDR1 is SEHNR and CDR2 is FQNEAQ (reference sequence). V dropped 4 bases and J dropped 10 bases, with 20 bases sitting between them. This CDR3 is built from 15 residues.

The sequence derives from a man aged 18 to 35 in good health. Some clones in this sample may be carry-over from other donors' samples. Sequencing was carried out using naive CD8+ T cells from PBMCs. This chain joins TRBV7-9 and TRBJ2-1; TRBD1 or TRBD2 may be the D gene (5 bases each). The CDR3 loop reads CASSSDSAIWGEQFF. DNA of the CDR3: TGTGCCAGCAGCTCGGACTCAGCTATCTGGGGGGAGCAGTTCTTC.